A single sample gave rise to the 3 T cell receptor beta chains below, sequenced in a study of cytomegalovirus exposure and HLA in healthy donors. This PCR relied on a set of 60 Vbeta primers and 13 Jbeta primers. Measured with immunoSEQ multiplex PCR; TCRdb has only the in-frame clones, and not every one. The sample yields around 130,000 clones, around 80% seen once. Sequenced sample: PBMCs. All receptors derive from a man under 40 in good health and CMV-seronegative.

The chain joins TRBV6-5 to TRBJ2-7; a weak D match, TRBD1 (5 bases). The CDR3 extends over 15 amino acids. V was trimmed by 7 bases and J by 4 bases, leaving 20 bases between them. Germline CDR1 reads MNHEY; CDR2 reads SVGAGI. CDR3 residues: CASTPPQGNQYEQYF. DNA for the CDR3: TGTGCCAGCACCCCGCCCCAGGGAAATCAGTACGAGCAGTACTTC.

V usage is TRBV19 and J usage is TRBJ2-5; D uncertain. This CDR3 region has 12 residues. Germline CDR1 is LNHDA and CDR2 is SQIVND (reference sequence). V was shortened by 3 bases and J by 5 bases, with 7 bases between the two germline ends. Here the CDR3 DNA reads TGTGCCAGTAGTATGGTCGGGGAGACCCAGTACTTC. Protein: CASSMVGETQYF.

CDR3 bases: TGTGCCAGCAGCCCCCGGGAGCCAAGGGTGCGGGCGGAGACCCAGTACTTC. It specifies CASSPREPRVRAETQYF. This chain links TRBV27 with TRBJ2-5; D perhaps matches TRBD2 (6 bases). The germline V gene encodes CDR1 MNHEY and CDR2 SMNVEV (reference sequence). V was clipped by 6 bases and J by 5 bases, with 25 bases between them. The CDR3 has 17 amino acids.